This T cell receptor (beta chain) emerged from a study of cytomegalovirus exposure and HLA in healthy donors. Study outcomes and limitations: By HLA locus, TCR association rates varied in a later analysis, with DRB1 showing the most and HLA-C the fewest.

Germline-derived CDR1 and CDR2 are MDHEN and SYDVKM. This CDR3 has 18 amino acids. V trimming: 5 bases; J trimming: 10 bases; junction bases outside the gene matches: 18. Worth noting for this clone: Its antigen remains unidentified.

Researchers ran the PCR with 60 Vbeta and 13 Jbeta primers. The protocol was immunoSEQ multiplex PCR, while the TCRdb copy is restricted to in-frame clones and leaves out a portion. The sample holds about 130,000 clones; around 74% are singletons and the top ten take roughly 3.1%. The TCR comes from a young man in good health and CMV-seronegative. This chain joins TRBV28 and TRBJ2-1; 12 bases agree with TRBD2. Source material: PBMCs. CDR3 sequence reads: CASSPHPGAGTSGCEQFF. The CDR3 DNA sequence: TGTGCCAGCAGTCCCCACCCTGGGGCCGGGACTAGCGGGTGCGAGCAGTTCTTC.